These 9 T cell receptor beta chains were all obtained from the same sample, sequenced in a study of blood T cell repertoires in COVID-19. This table comes from immunoSEQ multiplex PCR, and its TCRdb copy is limited to in-frame clones, with some not included. The table records fewer than 250,000 clones, 70% to 90% of them present only once. The sequencing input was peripheral blood. These receptors all come from a woman aged 55 to 70 with active or convalescent COVID-19.

This rearrangement joins TRBV6-5 to TRBJ2-7; a weak D match, TRBD1 (5 bases). The CDR3 contains 13 residues. Trimming shortened V by 8 bases and J by 2 bases, and 13 bases separated the two germline ends. Germline V gene sequence: CDR1 MNHEY, CDR2 SVGAGI. CDR3 loop: CASGAGNTYEQYF. The CDR3 bases are TGTGCCAGCGGGGCAGGCAATACCTACGAGCAGTACTTC.

The genes are TRBV4-1 and TRBJ2-3; D is unresolved. CDR3 length: 12 residues. Germline CDR1 is MGHRA and CDR2 is YSYEKL. V lost 2 bases to trimming and J lost 6 bases, with 6 bases between them. This chain's CDR3 is CASSQPPDTQYF. The CDR3 region has the DNA TGCGCCAGCAGCCAACCCCCGGATACGCAGTATTTT.

The V call is TRBV7-3, the J call TRBJ2-5; tentatively, D is TRBD2 (6 bases). Trimming shortened V by 0 bases and J by 5 bases, and 19 bases separated the two germline ends. The CDR3 covers 17 residues. Germline V gene sequence: CDR1 SGHTA, CDR2 FQGTGA. CDR3 amino acids: CASSLTGRGSLRETQYF. In nucleotides, the CDR3 is TGTGCCAGCAGCTTAACCGGGAGAGGCTCCCTACGGGAGACCCAGTACTTC.

The CDR3 sequence: CASSLAAALRGGELFF. The CDR3 DNA reads as TGCGCCAGCAGCTTGGCGGCGGCCTTACGTGGGGGGGAGCTGTTTTTT. V and J are TRBV5-1 and TRBJ2-2; D is undetermined. Trimming took off 0 bases at V and 8 bases at J, with 17 bases between the two ends. Germline CDR1 SGHRS, CDR2 YFSETQ. The CDR3 sequence is 16 residues long. Full variable domain (missing parts from reference TRBV5-1 and TRBJ2-2): KAGVTQTPRYLIKTRGQQVTLSCSPISGHRSVSWYQQTPGQGLQFLFEYFSETQRNKGNFPGRFSGRQFSNSRSEMNVSTLELGDSALYLCASSLAAALRGGELFFGEGSRLTVL.

V usage is TRBV11-3 and J usage is TRBJ2-2, with D uncertain. CDR3 length equals 15 residues. V was trimmed by 2 bases and J by 6 bases, leaving 13 bases between them. The germline gives CDR1 SGHNT, CDR2 YENEEA. The CDR3 DNA reads as TGTGCCAGCAGCTTACTAACGTTGGGCCCCGGGGAGCTGTTTTTT. The encoded protein is CASSLLTLGPGELFF.

The chain has TRBV29-1 and TRBJ2-3; TRBD2 matches 8 bases. Unmatched junction bases numbered 7, after V lost 7 bases and J lost 4 bases. CDR1 is SQVTM, CDR2 ANQGSEA, per germline. The CDR3 runs to 13 residues. CDR3 DNA sequence: TGCAGCGGCCTTAAGACTAGCGCAGATACGCAGTATTTT. This gives the protein CSGLKTSADTQYF.

Comments on this clone: Relative to the germline gene, one junction end is altered; a read error may explain this. The CDR3 DNA follows: TGCGCCAGTAGTATACGCGGGTTTGGGAGGGGAAGTAACACTGAAGCTTTCTTT. This gives the protein CASSIRGFGRGSNTEAFF. The chain uses TRBV19 and TRBJ1-1, with a weak D call TRBD1 (5 bases). Germline lookup yields CDR1 LNHDA and CDR2 SQIVND (reference sequence). CDR3 size: 18 residues. Drawing the rest from reference TRBV19 and TRBJ1-1, the complete variable domain is DGGITQSPKYLFRKEGQNVTLSCEQNLNHDAMYWYRQDPGQGLRLIYYSQIVNDFQKGDIAEGYSVSREKKESFPLTVTSAQKNPTAFYLCASSIRGFGRGSNTEAFFGQGTRLTVV.

V usage is TRBV4-1 and J usage is TRBJ2-5, with 10 bases that match TRBD2. Germline V CDR1 and CDR2: MGHRA, YSYEKL. After removal of 4 bases from V and 5 bases from J, the junction contained 4 bases not matched to a gene. The CDR3 runs 14 residues. The CDR3 region is CASSPLAGVETQYF. In DNA form, the CDR3 reads TGCGCCAGCAGCCCCCTAGCGGGGGTGGAGACCCAGTACTTC.

The sample holds one count of this clone. This sample also contains other DNA sequences that code for the same CDR3. The gene calls are TRBV20-1 and TRBJ2-3, with 10 bases lining up with TRBD2. Germline V gene lookup returns CDR1 DFQATT and CDR2 SNEGSKA (reference sequence). The V gene end was trimmed by 3 bases and the J gene end by 1 base; junction bases not matched to a gene: 1. CDR3 size: 14 residues. Written as DNA, the CDR3 is TGCAGTGCTAGTACTAGCGGGGGCACAGATACGCAGTATTTT. Translation gives CSASTSGGTDTQYF.